Below, 11 T cell receptor beta chains from the same sample are listed, as sequenced in a study of shared clonotypes between healthy human individuals. TCRdb's table, derived via immunoSEQ multiplex PCR, lists solely in-frame clones and lacks some. The sample yields about 2.2 million clones, around 95% seen once. Naive CD8 cells lacked CD45RO, underwent positive selection for CCR7 and left out terminally differentiated effector memory CD45RA+ cells. The material sequenced was naive CD8+ T cells from PBMCs. The source is a man younger than 30 in good health. Some clones in this sample may be carry-over from other donors' samples.

The table lists this clone with a count of one. The chain carries TRBV18 and TRBJ2-1; D is ambiguous. Between the trimmed V and J ends, which lost 3 bases and 3 bases, there was a span of 12 bases. The germline V gene encodes CDR1 KGHSH and CDR2 LQKENI. There are 15 residues in the CDR3. CDR3 sequence reads: CASSPPGSGYNEQFF. The DNA of the CDR3 is TGTGCCAGCTCACCTCCCGGGTCCGGCTACAATGAGCAGTTCTTC.

The chain employs TRBV29-1 and TRBJ2-2; no clear D. Deletions cut 3 bases from V and 6 bases from J, with 11 bases between. The germline V gene encodes CDR1 SQVTM and CDR2 ANQGSEA. This CDR3 has 13 amino acids. As DNA, the CDR3 is TGCAGCGTTGACCCACGCCCCGCCGGGGAGCTGTTTTTT. The encoded protein is CSVDPRPAGELFF.

The DNA of the CDR3 is TGCGCCAGCAGCTTCAGGGTGGCCACTGAAGCTTTCTTT. This sequence encodes CASSFRVATEAFF. The chain is built from TRBV4-3 and TRBJ1-1; D possibly corresponds to TRBD1 (5 bases). This CDR3 is built from 13 residues. The V gene's germline CDR1 is LGHNA and CDR2 YSLEER. V lost 5 bases and J 4 bases, leaving 11 bases between the germline ends.

The rearrangement uses TRBV6-4 and TRBJ2-2, with 10 bases fitting TRBD1. The CDR3 loop spans 16 amino acids. V shed 6 bases, J shed 3 bases, and the junction held 7 bases outside the gene matches. In germline, CDR1 is MRHNA, CDR2 SNTAGT. CDR3 bases: TGTGCCAGCAGGCAAGGGACAGGGGATGACACCGGGGAGCTGTTTTTT. Protein product: CASRQGTGDDTGELFF.

This rearrangement joins TRBV4-1 to TRBJ2-7; 14 bases line up with TRBD2. The junction had 5 bases not matched to a gene; V was cut back by 1 base and J by 0 bases. Germline V gene sequence: CDR1 MGHRA, CDR2 YSYEKL. The CDR3 consists of 18 residues. CDR3 nucleotide sequence: TGCGCCAGCAGCCAAGCTGGACTAGCGGGGGGAGGCTCCTACGAGCAGTACTTC. This sequence encodes CASSQAGLAGGGSYEQYF.

The genes are TRBV11-3 and TRBJ2-7; weak D call: TRBD2 (6 bases). This CDR3 comprises 14 residues. V gave up 8 bases and J gave up 2 bases, with 16 bases separating them. From germline, CDR1 is SGHNT and CDR2 YENEEA. The CDR3 DNA sequence: TGTGCCAGCTCGGGAGAATATAACGCCTACGAGCAGTACTTC. It codes for CASSGEYNAYEQYF.

The chain couples TRBV28 to TRBJ2-7; the match to TRBD2 covers 7 bases. The CDR3 totals 15 residues. Germline CDR1 is MDHEN and CDR2 is SYDVKM. J lost 6 bases, V lost 5 bases, and 13 bases had no gene match. CDR3 loop: CASSRGTIVEAEQYF. The CDR3 nucleotides read TGTGCCAGCAGTCGCGGGACTATTGTCGAAGCCGAGCAGTACTTC.

The gene calls are TRBV11-2 and TRBJ2-1; 9 bases align to TRBD1. Germline V CDR1 and CDR2: SGHAT, FQNNGV. The junction had 14 bases not matched to a gene; V was cut back by 1 base and J by 10 bases. The CDR3 has 17 amino acids. DNA for the CDR3: TGTGCCAGCAGCTTAGGGATCCGGGACAGGGATTTCGCGGAGCAGTTCTTC. It translates to CASSLGIRDRDFAEQFF.

This clone was detected once. The CDR3 nucleotides read TGTGCCAGTAGTATCAAGTTCCCCAACGAGCAGTACTTC. This encodes CASSIKFPNEQYF. The rearrangement joins TRBV19 to TRBJ2-7; D is unresolved. Germline V CDR1 and CDR2: LNHDA, SQIVND (reference sequence). V gave up 3 bases and J gave up 5 bases, with 11 bases separating them. The CDR3 has 13 residues.

The J gene is TRBJ2-7, the V gene TRBV28, with D tentatively TRBD1 (6 bases). Germline values: CDR1 MDHEN, CDR2 SYDVKM. The CDR3 consists of 14 residues. The V end was cut by 3 bases, the J end by 3 bases, with 12 bases between. CDR3 coding DNA: TGTGCCAGCAGTTTGGCCGGGACAAACTACGAGCAGTACTTC. Protein: CASSLAGTNYEQYF.

The V and J genes are TRBV7-6 and TRBJ1-1; 7 positions agree with TRBD1. Germline trimming cut 4 bases from V and 8 bases from J; bases unmatched to any gene: 4. CDR1 and CDR2 from the germline V gene are SGHVS and FNYEAQ. The CDR3 length is 12 residues. The CDR3 sequence: CASSSPTGEAFF. For the CDR3, the DNA is TGTGCCAGCAGCTCTCCGACAGGGGAAGCTTTCTTT.